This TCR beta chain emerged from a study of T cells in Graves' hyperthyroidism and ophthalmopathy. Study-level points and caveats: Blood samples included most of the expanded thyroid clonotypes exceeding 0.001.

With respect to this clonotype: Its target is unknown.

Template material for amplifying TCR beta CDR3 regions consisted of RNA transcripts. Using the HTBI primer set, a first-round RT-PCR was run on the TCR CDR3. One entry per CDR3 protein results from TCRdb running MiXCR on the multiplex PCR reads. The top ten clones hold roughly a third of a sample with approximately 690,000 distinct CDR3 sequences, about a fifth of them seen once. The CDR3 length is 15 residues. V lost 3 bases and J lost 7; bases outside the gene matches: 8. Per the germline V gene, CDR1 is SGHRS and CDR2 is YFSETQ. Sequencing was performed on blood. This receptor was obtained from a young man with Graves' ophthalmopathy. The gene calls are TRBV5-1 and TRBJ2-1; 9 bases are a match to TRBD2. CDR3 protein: CASSSEAGGSNEQFF. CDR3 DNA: TGCGCCAGCAGCTCGGAGGCGGGAGGGTCGAATGAGCAGTTCTTC.